These 27 T cell receptor beta chains originate from one sample sequenced in a study of post-analysis software for immune sequencing data. Whole-study findings and limits: In patients, TRBV5-6, TRBV5-1 and TRBV20-1 belonged to several TRBV segments found more frequently than in controls.

Antigen specificity for these receptors is unknown. Unique molecular identifiers were built into the TCR beta cDNA libraries. MiXCR, applied by TCRdb to the PCR reads, yields one record per CDR3 protein. Among some 690,000 distinct CDR3 sequences listed, 25% to 30% were seen once. Sequenced: blood. Receptor source: a girl between 10 and 17 years old with multiple sclerosis.

In regard to this clonotype: Possible read error: a much larger clone is one base away. The chain recombines TRBV5-6 with TRBJ2-5; perhaps TRBD1 as D (6 bases). The germline CDR1 and CDR2 sequences are SGHDT and YYEEEE. Deletions cut 1 base from V and 5 bases from J, with 15 bases between. The CDR3 extends over 15 amino acids. The CDR3 region has the DNA TGTGCCAGCAGCTTGTCAGGGGTGGGATGGGAGACCCAGTACTTC. Protein: CASSLSGVGWETQYF.

This clonotype was counted only a few times. The V call is TRBV20-1, the J call TRBJ2-1; D is unresolved. CDR1 is DFQATT, CDR2 SNEGSKA, per germline (reference sequence). The CDR3 contains 10 residues. The V gene lost 5 bases and the J gene lost 3 bases, with 2 bases spanning the gap. The CDR3 DNA reads TGCAGTGCTTACTACAATGAGCAGTTCTTC. This encodes CSAYYNEQFF.

This clonotype was counted a few times. The chain recombines TRBV28 with TRBJ2-4; 8 bases agree with TRBD1. TRBJ2-7 matches the DNA end more closely, so the J call is doubtful. The germline gives CDR1 MDHEN, CDR2 SYDVKM. The CDR3 spans 14 residues. For the CDR3, the DNA is TGTGCCAGCAGCCATATTCAACAGGGGGGCGAGCAGTACTTC. Protein sequence: CASSHIQQGGEQYF.

This clonotype has just a few counts. The chain uses TRBV18 and TRBJ2-7, with D uncertain. The CDR3 covers 13 residues. Germline values: CDR1 KGHSH, CDR2 LQKENI. V was cut by 2 bases and J by 1 base, with 6 bases left in between. In nucleotides, the CDR3 is TGTGCCAGCTCACCAATGAGATCCTACGAGCAGTACTTC. Translated, it gives CASSPMRSYEQYF. Variable domain in full (rest from reference TRBV18 and TRBJ2-7): NAGVMQNPRHLVRRRGQEARLRCSPMKGHSHVYWYRQLPEEGLKFMVYLQKENIIDESGMPKERFSAEFPKEGPSILRIQQVVRGDSAAYFCASSPMRSYEQYFGPGTRLTVT.

V is TRBV6-1 and J is TRBJ1-5; unclear D gene. Germline-derived CDR1 and CDR2 are MNHNS and SASEGT. CDR3 length equals 14 residues. V was pared by 3 bases and J by 1 base, with 7 bases between. This CDR3 is CASSDAASNQPQHF. CDR3 DNA sequence: TGTGCCAGCAGTGATGCAGCCAGCAATCAGCCCCAGCATTTT.

V usage is TRBV20-1 and J usage is TRBJ2-3; TRBD2 aligns across 9 bases. This CDR3 is 14 amino acids long. Germline V CDR1 and CDR2: DFQATT, SNEGSKA (reference sequence). V lost 6 bases and J lost 3; bases outside the gene matches: 7. The CDR3 here is CSAKIAGVTDTQYF. CDR3 nucleotide sequence: TGCAGTGCGAAGATAGCGGGGGTGACAGATACGCAGTATTTT.

There are a few counts of this clonotype. CDR3 sequence: CASSQRGGSFNTQYF. CDR3 bases: TGTGCCAGCAGCCAGCGGGGGGGATCCTTCAATACGCAGTATTTT. The chain links TRBV12-3 or TRBV12-4 to TRBJ2-3; 10 bases map to TRBD2. Trimming at V came to 6 bases and at J to 7 bases, leaving 10 bases not matched to a gene. The CDR3 spans 15 residues.

This sequence joins TRBV7-2 and TRBJ1-1; D call uncertain. The germline V gene has CDR1 SGHTA and CDR2 FQGNSA. CDR3 length: 15 amino acids. Trimming stripped 2 bases from V and 7 bases from J, with 17 bases between. CDR3: CASSLRFGGFVEAFF. The DNA of the CDR3 is TGTGCCAGCAGCTTAAGGTTCGGAGGCTTTGTTGAAGCTTTCTTT.

This clonotype turned up a few times. The chain carries TRBV6-5 and TRBJ2-7; 13 nucleotides line up with TRBD2. Germline CDR1 and CDR2: MNHEY and SVGAGI. V lost 2 bases, J lost 10 bases, and 8 bases stayed unmatched. CDR3 length equals 15 residues. CDR3 in amino acids: CASSYGLAGASPQYF. The CDR3 DNA follows: TGTGCCAGCAGTTACGGACTAGCGGGAGCCTCCCCCCAGTACTTC.

This clonotype came up many times. The gene calls are TRBV6-1 and TRBJ2-1; TRBD2 matches 8 bases. Germline CDR1 MNHNS, CDR2 SASEGT. CDR3 length equals 17 residues. Unmatched junction bases numbered 7, after V lost 1 base and J lost 2 bases. The CDR3: CASSEGWTSRPYNEQFF. CDR3 coding DNA: TGTGCCAGCAGTGAAGGGTGGACTAGCAGGCCCTACAATGAGCAGTTCTTC.

This clonotype was detected only a few times. This chain uses TRBV18 with TRBJ2-7; D is tentatively TRBD1 or TRBD2 (5 bases each). V was trimmed by 6 bases and J by 7 bases, leaving 19 bases between them. The germline V gene encodes CDR1 KGHSH and CDR2 LQKENI. This CDR3 region has 14 residues. The CDR3: CASSPSGAAKEQYF. In nucleotides, the CDR3 is TGTGCCAGCTCCCCGTCCGGGGCGGCGAAAGAGCAGTACTTC.

CDR3 sequence (DNA): TGCAGCGTTGTCGGGCAGACCAACACTGAAGCTTTCTTT. Its translation is CSVVGQTNTEAFF. The gene calls are TRBV29-1 and TRBJ1-1, with unresolved D. CDR1 SQVTM and CDR2 ANQGSEA come from the germline V gene. This CDR3 spans 13 amino acids. V was cut by 4 bases and J by 2 bases, with 11 bases left in between.

The chain joins TRBV18 to TRBJ2-1, with a tentative D call TRBD1 (6 bases). Per the germline V gene, CDR1 is KGHSH and CDR2 is LQKENI. V gave up 1 base and J gave up 6 bases, with 13 bases separating them. This CDR3 has 15 amino acids. This CDR3 is CASSPRVTGSNEQFF. The CDR3 DNA reads TGTGCCAGCTCACCACGGGTGACAGGATCCAATGAGCAGTTCTTC.

This clonotype showed up just a few times. This sequence joins TRBV11-2 and TRBJ2-7; D is possibly TRBD1 (5 bases). There are 15 residues in the CDR3. Germline CDR1 SGHAT, CDR2 FQNNGV. V was shortened by 0 bases and J by 5 bases, with 14 bases between the two germline ends. The CDR3 sequence is CASSLDRPGWHEQYF. For the CDR3, the DNA is TGTGCCAGCAGCTTAGATCGGCCAGGGTGGCACGAGCAGTACTTC.

The CDR3 nucleotides read TGTGCCAGCAGGGCCAGCGCGGGGGCCCAAGAGACCCAGTACTTC. Translation gives CASRASAGAQETQYF. This chain joins TRBV6-4 and TRBJ2-5; D may be TRBD2 (7 bases). Germline V lookup: CDR1 MRHNA, CDR2 SNTAGT. This CDR3 region has 15 residues. V was cut by 6 bases and J by 1 base, with 15 bases left in between.

This clonotype was seen a few times. This chain links TRBV3-1 with TRBJ2-3, with 10 bases matching TRBD2. The germline gives CDR1 LGHDT, CDR2 YNNKEL (reference sequence). The CDR3 has 20 amino acids. Trimming removed 0 bases from V and 2 bases from J; junction bases left unmatched: 14. CDR3 nucleotides: TGTGCCAGCAGCCAAGATCACTCGGGTGATAGCGGGGGGCACACAGATACGCAGTATTTT. Translating gives CASSQDHSGDSGGHTDTQYF.

The chain couples TRBV7-8 to TRBJ2-7; D ambiguous. Germline assignment: CDR1 SGHVS and CDR2 FQNEAQ. The CDR3 is 13 amino acids. Deletions cut 4 bases from V and 4 bases from J, with 11 bases between. The CDR3 reads CASSSAIKYEQYF. CDR3 bases: TGTGCCAGCAGCTCGGCCATCAAGTACGAGCAGTACTTC.

The chain links TRBV6-6 to TRBJ1-4; D ambiguous. Trimming shortened V by 6 bases and J by 10 bases, and 9 bases separated the two germline ends. The CDR3 spans 11 residues. Germline V gives CDR1 MNHNY, CDR2 SVGAGI (reference sequence). CDR3 loop: CASRYEGKLFF. In DNA form, the CDR3 reads TGTGCCAGCAGATACGAGGGAAAACTGTTTTTT.

The chain is built from TRBV12-3 or TRBV12-4 and TRBJ2-7, with D hard to call. The CDR3 is made up of 11 amino acids. Trimming shortened V by 3 bases and J by 6 bases, and 6 bases separated the two germline ends. Here the CDR3 DNA reads TGTGCCAGCAGTTTTGGTCGCGAGCAGTACTTC. It codes for CASSFGREQYF.

At least ten counts were recorded for this clonotype. The rearrangement uses TRBV12-3 or TRBV12-4 and TRBJ2-3; no definite D call. CDR3 length equals 15 residues. V lost 3 bases to trimming and J lost 5 bases, with 15 bases between them. As DNA, the CDR3 is TGTGCCAGCAGTTTTGGGCAGGTAGAAGTAGATACGCAGTATTTT. Translating it yields CASSFGQVEVDTQYF.

This clonotype was counted a few times. The V gene is TRBV5-1, the J gene TRBJ1-1, with a tentative D call TRBD1 (5 bases). The CDR3 has 14 amino acids. The germline gives CDR1 SGHRS, CDR2 YFSETQ. Trimming removed 2 bases from V and 5 bases from J, with 13 bases in between. The DNA for the CDR3 is TGCGCCAGCAGCTTTCGGGGCGAGAGGACTGAAGCTTTCTTT. Translation: CASSFRGERTEAFF.

This sequence joins TRBV2 and TRBJ1-2; D ambiguous. Germline CDR1 reads SNHLY; CDR2 reads FYNNEI. V lost 6 bases to trimming and J lost 6 bases, with 14 bases between them. The CDR3 totals 13 residues. This chain's CDR3 is CASRGWESHGYTF. The DNA of the CDR3 is TGTGCCAGCAGGGGCTGGGAATCCCATGGCTACACCTTC.

This clonotype was seen a few times. The rearrangement links TRBV5-6 to TRBJ2-1, with D unresolved. CDR1 SGHDT and CDR2 YYEEEE come from the germline V gene. With 6 bases removed from V and 8 bases from J, the gap between germline ends came to 18 bases. The CDR3 spans 14 residues. The CDR3 sequence is CASIFNGLSDEQFF. The CDR3 bases are TGTGCCAGCATTTTTAATGGGCTGAGCGATGAGCAGTTCTTC.

The chain links TRBV7-8 to TRBJ2-7; TRBD1 matches 7 bases. V gave up 4 bases and J gave up 2 bases; unmatched junction bases: 14. The CDR3 has 17 residues. Germline loops: CDR1 SGHVS, CDR2 FQNEAQ. Written as DNA, the CDR3 is TGTGCCAGCAGCTCGCTCTACGACAGGGCTAAGGCCTACGAGCAGTACTTC. This sequence encodes CASSSLYDRAKAYEQYF.

This clonotype has a handful of counts. The chain couples TRBV5-1 to TRBJ2-2; no clear D. Germline CDR1 is SGHRS and CDR2 is YFSETQ. Trimming shortened V by 0 bases and J by 1 base, and 7 bases separated the two germline ends. CDR3 length: 15 amino acids. CDR3 DNA: TGCGCCAGCAGCTTGGATGGGCAGAACACCGGGGAGCTGTTTTTT. It is translated as CASSLDGQNTGELFF.

This clonotype was seen only a few times. J is TRBJ2-5 and V is TRBV7-6, with D tentatively TRBD2 (5 bases). V lost 2 bases and J 5 bases, leaving 15 bases between the germline ends. Germline CDR1 is SGHVS and CDR2 is FNYEAQ. CDR3 size: 15 residues. CDR3 DNA: TGTGCCAGCAGCTTAAGAGCGGTTAAGTTGGAGACCCAGTACTTC. Protein sequence: CASSLRAVKLETQYF.

The J gene is TRBJ2-1, the V gene TRBV5-1, with D perhaps matching TRBD2 (5 bases). Trimming took off 1 base at V and 6 bases at J, with 11 bases between the two ends. CDR3 length: 14 amino acids. CDR1 is SGHRS and CDR2 is YFSETQ in the germline V gene. The CDR3 region is CASSLRGWGNEQFF. The CDR3 DNA follows: TGCGCCAGCAGCTTGCGGGGATGGGGCAATGAGCAGTTCTTC.